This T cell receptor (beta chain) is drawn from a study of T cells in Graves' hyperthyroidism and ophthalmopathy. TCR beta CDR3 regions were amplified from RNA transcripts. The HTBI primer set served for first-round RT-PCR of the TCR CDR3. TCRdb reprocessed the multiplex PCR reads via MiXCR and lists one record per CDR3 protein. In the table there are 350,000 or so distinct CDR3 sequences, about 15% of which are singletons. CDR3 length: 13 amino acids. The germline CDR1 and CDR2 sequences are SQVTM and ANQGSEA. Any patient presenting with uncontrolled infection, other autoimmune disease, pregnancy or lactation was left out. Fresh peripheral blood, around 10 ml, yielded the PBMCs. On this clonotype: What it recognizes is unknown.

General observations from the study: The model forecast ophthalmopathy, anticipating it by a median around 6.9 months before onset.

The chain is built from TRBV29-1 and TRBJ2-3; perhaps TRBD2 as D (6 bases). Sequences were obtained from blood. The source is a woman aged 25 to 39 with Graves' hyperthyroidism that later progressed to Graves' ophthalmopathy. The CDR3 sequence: CAWEDVRADTQYF. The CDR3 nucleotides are TGCGCCTGGGAGGACGTTAGGGCAGATACGCAGTATTTT.